A selection of T cell receptor beta chains follows, all from one sample in a study of cytomegalovirus exposure and HLA in healthy donors. TCRdb's table, derived via immunoSEQ multiplex PCR, lists solely in-frame clones and lacks some. The table has around 190,000 clones, over 70% seen once; the top ten hold around 0.52%. The source material was PBMCs. Every receptor here comes from a woman aged 45-60 years in good health and CMV-seronegative. CDR3s include the opening cysteine and the closing phenylalanine or tryptophan. A D gene is named only where the DNA matches it firmly. Size is stated for part of the rows, as once, few or many counts, or as a class when the clone is expanded.

size	D	V	J	DNA	CDR3
.	TRBD2	TRBV5-6	TRBJ2-5	TGTGCCAGCAGCCTGGGACTAGCGGGGGGCTACAGAGAGACCCAGTACTTC	CASSLGLAGGYRETQYF
.	TRBD1	TRBV7-8	TRBJ2-2	TGTGCCAGCAGAATACAGGGGAGTACCGGGGAGCTGTTTTTT	CASRIQGSTGELFF
.	.	TRBV6-6	TRBJ1-4	TGTGCCAGCAGTTACTCGGGAGGGTGGGATGAAAAACTGTTTTTT	CASSYSGGWDEKLFF
.	.	TRBV2	TRBJ1-1	TGTGCCGGACCCGAACACGGGGGGCCCATGAACACTGAAGCTTTCTTT	CAGPEHGGPMNTEAFF
.	.	TRBV2	TRBJ2-3	TGTGCCAGCAGTGCAATCCTTAACGGAGATACGCAGTATTTT	CASSAILNGDTQYF
few	TRBD1	TRBV27	TRBJ2-1	TGTGCCAGCAGTCCGATGGGACAGGGGGCGCGCGGGCAGTTCTTC	CASSPMGQGARGQFF
.	TRBD1	TRBV5-6	TRBJ1-6	TGTGCCAGCAGTCGACAGGGTGTCCAGAATTCACCCCTCCACTTT	CASSRQGVQNSPLHF
.	TRBD1	TRBV5-6	TRBJ2-7	TGTGCCAGCAGCTCGGGACAGACCTACGAGCAGTACTTC	CASSSGQTYEQYF
.	TRBD1	TRBV28	TRBJ1-5	TGTGCCAGCACCGGGACAGACAATAGCAATCAGCCCCAGCATTTT	CASTGTDNSNQPQHF
.	TRBD2	TRBV27	TRBJ2-1	TGTGCCAGCAGGACCCCGACTAGCGGGGGCAATGAGCAGTTCTTC	CASRTPTSGGNEQFF
.	.	TRBV18	TRBJ2-7	TGTGCCAGCTCACCAGGGCCCTACGAGCAGTACTTC	CASSPGPYEQYF
.	TRBD1	TRBV5-1	TRBJ2-7	TGCGCCAGCAGCTTGGGGACAGGGGGTGGCACCTACGAGCAGTACTTC	CASSLGTGGGTYEQYF
.	TRBD2	TRBV5-1	TRBJ2-7	TGCGCCAGCAGCCCCCGGGGAAGCGGGAGGGCCTGGGAGCAGTACTTC	CASSPRGSGRAWEQYF
.	.	TRBV5-6	TRBJ2-2	TGTGCCAGCAGCTTCAGACAGAACACCGGGGAGCTGTTTTTT	CASSFRQNTGELFF
.	.	TRBV18	TRBJ1-5	TGTGCCAGCTCACCATCAGGGGGCAATCAGCCCCAGCATTTT	CASSPSGGNQPQHF
.	TRBD2	TRBV5-1	TRBJ2-1	TGCGCCATCTTATTAGCGGGAGTCTCCTACAATGAGCAGTTCTTC	CAILLAGVSYNEQFF
.	TRBD2	TRBV13	TRBJ2-7	TGTGCCAGCAGCCGAACAGGACTAGCGGACGAGCAGTACTTC	CASSRTGLADEQYF
.	.	TRBV28	TRBJ1-1	TGTGCCAGCACCCCGTCGACAGGATTCACTGAAGCTTTCTTT	CASTPSTGFTEAFF
.	.	TRBV2	TRBJ2-3	TGTGCCAGCACAAACGACGGGGATACGCAGTATTTT	CASTNDGDTQYF
.	TRBD2	TRBV9	TRBJ2-1	TGTGCCAGCAGCGTAGAACTAGCGGACTACAATGAGCAGTTCTTC	CASSVELADYNEQFF
once	TRBD2	TRBV28	TRBJ2-7	TGTGCCAGCAGTTTGGGGGGGGGAACCTACGAGCAGTACTTC	CASSLGGGTYEQYF
.	.	TRBV28	TRBJ1-1	TGTGCCAGCACCCTAGGTATGAACACTGAAGCTTTCTTT	CASTLGMNTEAFF
.	.	TRBV30	TRBJ1-5	TGTGCCTGGAGCTCCGGGGATAGCAATCAGCCCCAGCATTTT	CAWSSGDSNQPQHF
once	TRBD1	TRBV9	TRBJ2-1	TGTGCCAGCAGCGGTCAGGGGGCCCCTTACAATGAGCAGTTCTTC	CASSGQGAPYNEQFF
.	.	TRBV10-3	TRBJ2-7	TGTGTCGACAATGAGGGCGGGTTAGCCTACGAGCAGTACTTC	CVDNEGGLAYEQYF
.	.	TRBV5-1	TRBJ1-1	TGCGCCAGCAGCTTGGTGCGTGGGAACACTGAAGCTTTCTTT	CASSLVRGNTEAFF
once	.	TRBV28	TRBJ1-2	TGTGCCAGCACGTCTAACTATGGCTACACCTTC	CASTSNYGYTF
.	.	TRBV6-5	TRBJ1-2	TGTGCCAGCAGTTACTTCCAGGGAGGGTATGGCTACACCTTC	CASSYFQGGYGYTF
.	TRBD1	TRBV7-2	TRBJ2-1	TGTGCCAGCAGCTCCAACAGGGGTCGGAATGAGCAGTTCTTC	CASSSNRGRNEQFF
.	.	TRBV20-1	TRBJ2-5	TGCAGTGCTCAAAAAGAGACCCAGTACTTC	CSAQKETQYF
.	TRBD2	TRBV30	TRBJ2-1	TGTGCCTGGAGTGTACATGGGGGGGGTAAGGATGAGCAGTTCTTC	CAWSVHGGGKDEQFF
.	.	TRBV9	TRBJ1-4	TGTGCCAGCAGCGTAGAAGCGGGGGGCCTCCTCGGAGCTAATGAAAAACTGTTTTTT	CASSVEAGGLLGANEKLFF
.	.	TRBV7-9	TRBJ2-7	TGTGCCAGCAGCTTCCGGTCCGAAGAGCAGTACTTC	CASSFRSEEQYF
.	.	TRBV4-1	TRBJ2-7	TGCGCCAGCAGCCAAGATCATTTGGCAGGGGTGACTTACGAGCAGTACTTC	CASSQDHLAGVTYEQYF
.	.	TRBV19	TRBJ2-7	TGTGCCAGTAGATTGGACAGTTGGTCCGAGCAGTACTTC	CASRLDSWSEQYF
.	.	TRBV30	TRBJ2-1	TGTGCCTGGAGTGTGCCGCCGGGAAGCTCCTACAATGAGCAGTTCTTC	CAWSVPPGSSYNEQFF
.	.	TRBV28	TRBJ2-6	TGTGCCAGCAGTCAAAGACAGGGGGCCAACGTCCTGACTTTC	CASSQRQGANVLTF
.	.	TRBV30	TRBJ1-5	TGTGCCTGGAGCCTGAATGGGGGGACGCTGCCCCAGCATTTT	CAWSLNGGTLPQHF
.	.	TRBV7-9	TRBJ1-1	TGTGCCAGCAGCTTAGGGCGGGGGTTTAGAACTGAAGCTTTCTTT	CASSLGRGFRTEAFF
.	.	TRBV7-9	TRBJ2-3	TGTGCCAGCAGCCCTTTATTCTTATCAGATACGCAGTATTTT	CASSPLFLSDTQYF
.	.	TRBV15	TRBJ1-5	TGTGCCACCAGCAGAGATAGCCAGCCCCAGCATTTT	CATSRDSQPQHF
.	TRBD2	TRBV18	TRBJ2-1	TGTGCCAGCTCACTAACTCCAAGCGGGAGGGAAGACGATGAGCAGTTCTTC	CASSLTPSGREDDEQFF
.	.	TRBV2	TRBJ2-2	TGTGCCAGCAGCCGCGACACTAGTTCCGACACCGGGGAGCTGTTTTTT	CASSRDTSSDTGELFF
.	.	TRBV7-9	TRBJ1-2	TGTGCCAGCAGCTTAGCCAACGGAGACTATGGCTACACCTTC	CASSLANGDYGYTF
.	TRBD2	TRBV5-1	TRBJ2-2	TGCGCCAGCACCCCTGTTGGGGGGGAAACCGGGGAGCTGTTTTTT	CASTPVGGETGELFF
.	.	TRBV18	TRBJ2-7	TGTGCCAGCTCACCGGGGGCGGGCAGGGCGCTGACGACTTCCTACGAGCAGTACTTC	CASSPGAGRALTTSYEQYF
few	.	TRBV6-6	TRBJ1-2	TGTGCCAGCAGTTACGACTCCCTCTATGGCTACACCTTC	CASSYDSLYGYTF
.	.	TRBV19	TRBJ2-2	TGTGCCAGTAGTAGGGACACCAGACTCGGGGTCGGGGAGCTGTTTTTT	CASSRDTRLGVGELFF
.	.	TRBV4-1	TRBJ2-7	TGCGCCAGCAGCCCACCTGGGGCTATGGGGGGTTACGAGCAGTACTTC	CASSPPGAMGGYEQYF
.	.	TRBV5-5	TRBJ1-5	TGTGCCAGCAGCTTGGCGGGGAGCAGTCAGCCCCAGCATTTT	CASSLAGSSQPQHF
.	.	TRBV9	TRBJ2-7	TGTGCCAGCAGTTCCGGAGGTTACAGGGTAGGATACGAGCAGTACTTC	CASSSGGYRVGYEQYF
.	TRBD1	TRBV5-6	TRBJ2-7	TGTGCCAGCAGTTTCCGGGACAGGGGTATCTACGAGCAGTACTTC	CASSFRDRGIYEQYF
.	TRBD2	TRBV27	TRBJ2-1	TGTGCCAGCACCCCCGTAGGTTGGTCTAGCGGGACCCGATACAATGAGCAGTTCTTC	CASTPVGWSSGTRYNEQFF
.	TRBD2	TRBV4-2	TRBJ2-2	TGTGCCAGCAGCCGCCCTAAAGCGAGTAGCGGGAGAAGGGGGGCCGGGGAGCTGTTTTTT	CASSRPKASSGRRGAGELFF
.	.	TRBV28	TRBJ2-1	TGTGCCAGCAGCCAGGGGCGCAATGAGCAGTTCTTC	CASSQGRNEQFF
.	.	TRBV5-8	TRBJ2-3	TGTGCCAGCAGCTTGTACGGGAACGCAGATACGCAGTATTTT	CASSLYGNADTQYF
.	TRBD2	TRBV6-1	TRBJ2-2	TGTGCCAGCAGTGTGGGACTAGCGGGGGGGTTCACCGGGGAGCTGTTTTTT	CASSVGLAGGFTGELFF